This T cell receptor beta chain was found in a study of control samples from healthy donors and cancer patients. TCRdb's copy holds only in-frame clones and misses some; the assay was immunoSEQ multiplex PCR. Among fewer than 100,000 clones listed, around 80% were seen once. Germline-derived CDR1 and CDR2 are PRHDT and FYEKMQ (reference sequence). This CDR3 is built from 15 residues. Trimming at V came to 3 bases and at J to 9 bases, leaving 8 bases not matched to a gene. This clonotype was obtained from a man aged 55-75 years in good health. Sample: blood. This chain uses TRBV13 with TRBJ2-1; TRBD2 matches 10 bases. The CDR3 loop reads CASSFLAGGEGEQFF. The CDR3 DNA is TGTGCCAGCAGCTTCTTAGCGGGAGGAGAGGGTGAGCAGTTCTTC.